The T cell receptor (beta chain) described here comes from a study of blood T cell repertoires in COVID-19. Study-level background: Acute-phase and convalescent COVID-19 samples originated in the United States, Italy and Spain. In each case, the material was cDNA or gDNA derived from T cells, B-cell-depleted T cells, or PBMCs.

This CDR3 has 16 residues. The V and J ends lost 1 base and 0 bases respectively, with 12 bases between them. CDR1 SEHNR and CDR2 FQNEAQ come from the germline V gene (reference sequence). The authors' processing: Amplification of reference gene primers was used by the study to estimate nucleated cell counts. Libraries were prepared by immunoSEQ multiplex PCR; TCRdb keeps only in-frame clonotypes and omits some of them. The V and J calls and the clone size are those of that table, but D and trimming were determined from the DNA. The repertoire holds approximately 27,000 clones, about 88% seen once, with about 52% in the top ten.

The chain combines TRBV7-9 with TRBJ2-5; D is undetermined. The sequencing input was peripheral blood. The TCR originated in a human donor with acute or convalescent COVID-19. The donor label of this sample is uncertain. The CDR3 spells CASSLGGVLDQETQYF. The CDR3 DNA is TGTGCCAGCAGCTTAGGAGGAGTGCTGGACCAAGAGACCCAGTACTTC.